What follows are 30 T cell receptor beta chains derived from one specimen sequenced in a study of identical twins (dated by TCRdb to 2016 to 2017). The library relied on 5' RACE. TCRdb shows the sequencer as Illumina HiSeq 2000. The public reads were run again by TCRdb, first through fastp at Q25 and then through MiXCR, and only productive beta chains were kept. Rows are combined by CDR3 protein, so each entry shows the most common genes and DNA. Across this sample there are 450,000 to 600,000 distinct CDR3 sequences, with about 20% seen only once. The ten largest clones represent approximately 0.5% of the sample. This same sample was also taken into another study, of yellow fever vaccine responses in identical twins.

The sequenced material came from CD4+ T cells sorted from blood. The receptors were sampled from a woman younger than 35 in good health.

This clonotype was observed a handful of times. The rearrangement uses TRBV10-3 and TRBJ1-2; TRBD1 might be the D (5 bases). Looked up from germline, CDR1 is ENHRY and CDR2 is SYGVKD. Deletions cut 10 bases from V and 10 bases from J, with 16 bases between. The CDR3 runs 11 residues. CDR3 DNA sequence: TGTGCCACCTCTCGGGGCGTCCTCTACACCTTC. Encoded protein: CATSRGVLYTF.

The rearrangement joins TRBV9 to TRBJ2-2; D gene uncertain. The V gene lost 0 bases and the J gene lost 3 bases, with 9 bases spanning the gap. The CDR3 totals 15 residues. Germline lookup yields CDR1 SGDLS and CDR2 YYNGEE. The CDR3 here is CASSVALMDTGELFF. CDR3 bases: TGTGCCAGCAGCGTAGCCCTGATGGACACCGGGGAGCTGTTTTTT.

Ten or more counts support this clonotype. This sequence joins TRBV7-9 and TRBJ1-1, with a possible D match to TRBD1 (6 bases). CDR1 and CDR2 from the germline V gene are SEHNR and FQNEAQ (reference sequence). The CDR3 runs 13 residues. The V gene lost 5 bases and the J gene lost 3 bases, with 10 bases spanning the gap. The DNA of the CDR3 is TGTGCCAGCAGCCCGAGGGGGGACACTGAAGCTTTCTTT. Translation gives CASSPRGDTEAFF.

This sequence joins TRBV27 and TRBJ1-5; D is unclear. The CDR3 spans 12 residues. V was shortened by 6 bases and J by 7 bases, with 10 bases between the two germline ends. Germline loops: CDR1 MNHEY, CDR2 SMNVEV (reference sequence). CDR3 protein: CASSQRGQPQHF. CDR3 nucleotide sequence: TGTGCCAGCAGCCAACGGGGACAGCCCCAGCATTTT.

The J gene is TRBJ2-2, the V gene TRBV6-1; D not resolved. Germline V lookup: CDR1 MNHNS, CDR2 SASEGT. This CDR3 is 11 amino acids long. V gave up 8 bases and J gave up 12 bases, with 13 bases separating them. CDR3 amino acids: CASHSDSQLFF. The CDR3 DNA reads TGTGCCAGCCACTCCGACTCCCAGCTGTTTTTT.

This clonotype was counted many times. V gene TRBV11-3 combines with J gene TRBJ2-4; D may match TRBD1 or TRBD2 (5 bases each). Germline values: CDR1 SGHNT, CDR2 YENEEA. This CDR3 is 13 amino acids long. V lost 5 bases to trimming and J lost 1 base, with 6 bases between them. In DNA form, the CDR3 reads TGTGCCAGCAGCGAGGGGGCCAAAAACATTCAGTACTTC. It translates to CASSEGAKNIQYF. Variable domain in full (rest from reference TRBV11-3 and TRBJ2-4): EAGVVQSPRYKIIEKKQPVAFWCNPISGHNTLYWYLQNLGQGPELLIRYENEEAVDDSQLPKDRFSAERLKGVDSTLKIQPAELGDSAVYLCASSEGAKNIQYFGAGTRLSVL.

This clonotype was seen more than once but under ten times. This CDR3 is CASSQSLSHLRYNEQFF. The CDR3 DNA follows: TGCGCCAGCAGCCAAAGTTTGAGCCACCTGCGGTACAATGAGCAGTTCTTC. V usage is TRBV4-1 and J usage is TRBJ2-1; D gene ambiguous. CDR1 and CDR2 (germline): MGHRA, YSYEKL. The CDR3 loop spans 17 amino acids. The germline V and J ends were trimmed by 2 bases and 4 bases, with 18 bases remaining between them.

The chain uses TRBV6-5 and TRBJ1-2; no clear D. V shed 8 bases and J shed 8 bases, with 15 bases lying between them. Germline assignment: CDR1 MNHEY and CDR2 SVGAGI. The CDR3 covers 12 residues. The CDR3 DNA follows: TGTGCCAGCCGTCGGATGCGGAGCGGCTACACCTTC. Amino acid sequence: CASRRMRSGYTF.

The V call is TRBV28, the J call TRBJ2-7; TRBD1 matches 9 bases. J was trimmed by 7 bases and V by 6 bases; bases with no gene match: 13. CDR1 is MDHEN and CDR2 is SYDVKM in the germline V gene. The CDR3 has 15 residues. Here the CDR3 reads CASSLPLGTGQEQYF. The CDR3 DNA sequence: TGTGCCAGCAGCTTACCACTTGGGACAGGGCAAGAGCAGTACTTC. The full variable domain, completed using reference TRBV28 and TRBJ2-7, is DVKVTQSSRYLVKRTGEKVFLECVQDMDHENMFWYRQDPGLGLRLIYFSYDVKMKEKGDIPEGYSVSREKKERFSLILESASTNQTSMYLCASSLPLGTGQEQYFGPGTRLTVT.

This clonotype showed up just a few times. The genes are TRBV27 and TRBJ2-1; weak D call: TRBD2 (5 bases). This CDR3 contains 13 residues. With 3 bases removed from V and 8 bases from J, the gap between germline ends came to 11 bases. Germline lookup yields CDR1 MNHEY and CDR2 SMNVEV (reference sequence). For the CDR3, the DNA is TGTGCCAGCAGTTTGAATAACGGGGATGAGCAGTTCTTC. Amino acid sequence: CASSLNNGDEQFF.

The chain carries TRBV29-1 and TRBJ2-3; no clear D gene. V lost 7 bases and J lost 1, with 9 bases in between. Germline V gene lookup returns CDR1 SQVTM and CDR2 ANQGSEA. The CDR3 has 12 residues. For the CDR3, the DNA is TGCAGCGGTCGACCAGGCACAGATACGCAGTATTTT. Translated: CSGRPGTDTQYF.

The rearrangement links TRBV27 to TRBJ2-1, with 14 bases that match TRBD2. The CDR3 is 17 amino acids. Germline values: CDR1 MNHEY, CDR2 SMNVEV (reference sequence). V dropped 7 bases and J dropped 6; count of bases not matched to a gene: 11. CDR3 sequence (DNA): TGTGCCAGCACCCTAGGGACTAGCGGGAGTAATGGCAATGAGCAGTTCTTC. Translated, it gives CASTLGTSGSNGNEQFF.

A few counts support this clonotype. The chain has TRBV12-3 or TRBV12-4 and TRBJ1-5; D is perhaps TRBD1 (5 bases). CDR3 size: 14 residues. Trimming removed 5 bases at V and 6 bases at J, with 14 bases between. This CDR3 reads CASSLGPNSQPQHF. In DNA, the CDR3 is TGTGCCAGCAGTCTGGGACCCAACTCTCAGCCCCAGCATTTT.

There are a few counts of this clonotype. The CDR3 sequence: CATSLTENQPQHF. DNA for the CDR3: TGTGCCACCAGCTTGACAGAAAATCAGCCCCAGCATTTT. The V gene is TRBV24-1, the J gene TRBJ1-5; D is possibly TRBD1 (5 bases). The V end was cut by 7 bases, the J end by 4 bases, with 10 bases between. CDR1 is KGHDR and CDR2 is SFDVKD in the germline V gene. The CDR3 has 13 amino acids.

J is TRBJ2-3 and V is TRBV10-3, with D possibly being TRBD1 (8 bases). The CDR3 runs 16 residues. V lost 4 bases to trimming and J lost 3 bases, with 17 bases between them. The V gene's germline CDR1 is ENHRY and CDR2 SYGVKD. CDR3 nucleotides: TGTGCCATCAGTGGGGGGGGACAGGACCTTACAGATACGCAGTATTTT. Protein sequence: CAISGGGQDLTDTQYF.

This clonotype was detected only a few times. This chain joins TRBV2 and TRBJ2-4, with D possibly matching TRBD1 (5 bases). V lost 2 bases and J 1 base, leaving 12 bases between the germline ends. The CDR3 covers 16 residues. Germline CDR1 is SNHLY and CDR2 is FYNNEI. The CDR3 region has the DNA TGTGCCAGCAGTGAATGGGCAGGGCGGGCCAAAAACATTCAGTACTTC. This gives the protein CASSEWAGRAKNIQYF.

The chain carries TRBV29-1 and TRBJ2-2; 10 bases agree with TRBD1. V lost 7 bases, J lost 5 bases, and 4 bases stayed unmatched. Germline-derived CDR1 and CDR2 are SQVTM and ANQGSEA. There are 13 residues in the CDR3. Here the CDR3 reads CSARTGGTGELFF. The CDR3 region has the DNA TGCAGCGCCAGGACAGGGGGTACCGGGGAGCTGTTTTTT.

This clonotype was seen only a few times. The chain combines TRBV12-3 or TRBV12-4 with TRBJ2-3; TRBD2 matches at 12 bases. The CDR3 sequence is 15 residues long. Losses at the gene ends were 8 bases for V and 1 base for J; bases not matched to a gene: 4. The CDR3 sequence: CASGRLAGGTDTQYF. CDR3 coding DNA: TGTGCCAGCGGGCGACTAGCGGGGGGCACAGATACGCAGTATTTT.

The sample holds a few counts of this clonotype. The rearrangement uses TRBV7-2 and TRBJ2-3; tentative D call: TRBD1 (6 bases). V was cut by 4 bases and J by 4 bases, with 9 bases left in between. The germline CDR1 and CDR2 sequences are SGHTA and FQGNSA. The CDR3 extends over 13 amino acids. The CDR3 loop reads CASSSGHPDTQYF. CDR3 nucleotide sequence: TGTGCCAGCAGCTCGGGACACCCAGATACGCAGTATTTT.

As regards this clonotype: At one end, the junction sequence differs from germline, possibly due to a read error. V is TRBV29-1 and J is TRBJ2-2; tentative D call: TRBD2 (5 bases). CDR3 size: 13 residues. Germline CDR1 SQVTM, CDR2 ANQGSEA. The CDR3: CSVDGRNTGEPFF. Here the CDR3 DNA reads TGCAGCGTTGATGGGCGGAACACCGGGGAGCCGTTTTTT.

V gene TRBV2 combines with J gene TRBJ2-1; possible D gene TRBD1, 6 bases. The length of the CDR3 is 16 residues. Per germline, CDR1 SNHLY and CDR2 FYNNEI. Between the trimmed V and J ends, which lost 5 bases and 6 bases, there was a span of 20 bases. The DNA of the CDR3 is TGTGCCAGCAGTAAAAACAGGGTGGGTCTTTCCAATGAGCAGTTCTTC. This sequence encodes CASSKNRVGLSNEQFF. Based on the CDR3 plus reference TRBV2 and TRBJ2-1, the full variable domain is EPEVTQTPSHQVTQMGQEVILRCVPISNHLYFYWYRQILGQKVEFLVSFYNNEISEKSEIFDDQFSVERPDGSNFTLKIRSTKLEDSAMYFCASSKNRVGLSNEQFFGPGTRLTVL.

This clonotype came up a few times. CDR3 residues: CATGGGYEQYV. The CDR3 DNA follows: TGTGCCACCGGAGGCGGGTACGAGCAGTACGTC. The chain combines TRBV10-3 with TRBJ2-7; tentatively, D is TRBD2 (5 bases). Germline V CDR1 and CDR2: ENHRY, SYGVKD. Trimming took off 10 bases at V and 4 bases at J, with 11 bases between the two ends. The CDR3 length is 11 residues.

This clonotype was seen just once. At one boundary the junction diverges from the germline segment, which might be a read error. DNA for the CDR3: TGTGCCAGCAGTTCGAGGACAGGGATGGAGACCCAGAACTTC. Translated: CASSSRTGMETQNF. The J gene is TRBJ2-5, the V gene TRBV6-2 or TRBV6-3; TRBD1 matches 8 bases. The CDR3 sequence is 14 residues long. The germline V gene encodes CDR1 MNHEY and CDR2 SVGEGT.

The chain uses TRBV20-1 and TRBJ2-2; D gene unclear. The CDR3 covers 13 residues. Per germline, CDR1 DFQATT and CDR2 SNEGSKA (reference sequence). With 3 bases removed from V and 3 bases from J, the gap between germline ends came to 8 bases. CDR3 residues: CSASRWDTGELFF. CDR3 DNA sequence: TGCAGTGCTAGTAGATGGGACACCGGGGAGCTGTTTTTT.

This clonotype has more than one count but fewer than ten. The chain uses TRBV24-1 and TRBJ2-3; 8 bases match TRBD2. The germline V gene encodes CDR1 KGHDR and CDR2 SFDVKD. V lost 2 bases to trimming and J lost 6 bases; unmatched junction nucleotides: 15. The CDR3 extends over 18 amino acids. The CDR3 loop reads CATSDSPEGAGDRDTQYF. The CDR3, as DNA: TGTGCCACCAGTGATTCCCCAGAAGGAGCGGGAGACCGGGATACGCAGTATTTT.

This clonotype has only a few counts. The CDR3 sequence is CASRTGSAEAFF. The CDR3 DNA is TGTGCCAGCAGGACAGGGTCTGCTGAAGCTTTCTTT. V usage is TRBV7-9 and J usage is TRBJ1-1; TRBD1 aligns across 7 bases. Germline CDR1 reads SEHNR; CDR2 reads FQNEAQ (reference sequence). J was trimmed by 6 bases and V by 6 bases; bases with no gene match: 4. CDR3 length: 12 residues.

The chain carries TRBV20-1 and TRBJ1-5; perhaps TRBD1 as D (5 bases). Per germline, CDR1 DFQATT and CDR2 SNEGSKA (reference sequence). The CDR3 is 14 amino acids. The ends were cut back, 5 bases at V and 0 bases at J, with 11 bases in the middle. DNA for the CDR3: TGCAGTGCTTCGAGCAGGGTTAGCAATCAGCCCCAGCATTTT. This gives the protein CSASSRVSNQPQHF.

In this sample, this clonotype turned up many times. J is TRBJ2-1 and V is TRBV7-3; 9 bases line up with TRBD1. The germline CDR1 and CDR2 sequences are SGHTA and FQGTGA. Germline trimming cut 5 bases from V and 8 bases from J; bases unmatched to any gene: 4. The CDR3 totals 13 residues. The CDR3 sequence: CASSPTGGYEQFF. The CDR3 bases are TGTGCCAGCAGCCCAACAGGGGGCTATGAGCAGTTCTTC. The full variable domain, its missing parts supplied by reference TRBV7-3 and TRBJ2-1, is GAGVSQTPSNKVTEKGKYVELRCDPISGHTALYWYRQSLGQGPEFLIYFQGTGAADDSGLPNDRFFAVRPEGSVSTLKIQRTERGDSAVYLCASSPTGGYEQFFGPGTRLTVL.

CDR3: CASSLGDSTYEQYF. The CDR3 region has the DNA TGCGCCAGCAGCTTGGGGGACAGCACCTACGAGCAGTACTTC. This rearrangement joins TRBV5-1 to TRBJ2-7; TRBD1 matches 7 bases. The J segment lost 2 bases and the V segment lost 0 bases, leaving 2 bases of the junction unmatched. This CDR3 region has 14 residues. CDR1 is SGHRS, CDR2 YFSETQ, per germline.

The gene calls are TRBV3-1 and TRBJ2-7; D possibly corresponds to TRBD1 (5 bases). Germline CDR1 LGHDT, CDR2 YNNKEL (reference sequence). This CDR3 is 15 amino acids long. V was pared by 4 bases and J by 0 bases, with 13 bases between. CDR3 sequence: CASSLQGHSSYEQYF. For the CDR3, the DNA is TGTGCCAGCAGCCTCCAGGGTCATAGCTCCTACGAGCAGTACTTC.